These T cell receptor beta chains were read from a single sample in a study of CD8+CD57+ T cells in acquired aplastic anemia. TCRdb independently ran MiXCR on the reads; one entry per CDR3 protein. The sample includes some 180,000 distinct CDR3 sequences, around 45% of them seen just once. The sample consisted of sorted CD4+, CD8+, or CD8+CD57+ T cells (not recorded which) from PBMCs. The source is a human donor in good health. The CDR3 runs from the conserved cysteine through the conserved F or W. D genes are given only for firm matches. The listing skips clone size in some rows; elsewhere it reads once, few, many or a size class.

clone size: .; D gene: TRBD2; V gene: TRBV5-1; J gene: TRBJ2-1; CDR3 protein: CASSSGSTTSDQQFF; CDR3 DNA: TGCGCCAGCAGCTCCGGTTCTACTACTAGCGATCAGCAGTTCTTC
clone size: .; D gene: .; V gene: TRBV6-1; J gene: TRBJ1-1; CDR3 protein: CASSEGGWNTEAFF; CDR3 DNA: TGTGCCAGCAGTGAGGGGGGATGGAACACTGAAGCTTTCTTT
clone size: few; D gene: TRBD2; V gene: TRBV7-2; J gene: TRBJ2-1; CDR3 protein: CASSLAQRQTGTSLNEQFF; CDR3 DNA: TGTGCCAGCAGCTTAGCGCAACGCCAGACCGGGACTAGCCTCAATGAGCAGTTCTTC
clone size: few; D gene: TRBD1; V gene: TRBV6-1; J gene: TRBJ2-1; CDR3 protein: CASSWTGSRNEQFF; CDR3 DNA: TGTGCCAGCAGCTGGACAGGGTCACGCAATGAGCAGTTCTTC
clone size: .; D gene: .; V gene: TRBV18; J gene: TRBJ1-1; CDR3 protein: CASSSALPGHGEAFF; CDR3 DNA: TGTGCCAGCTCGTCCGCACTCCCGGGGCATGGTGAAGCTTTCTTT
clone size: many; D gene: TRBD1; V gene: TRBV19; J gene: TRBJ1-5; CDR3 protein: CASSRQGTVQPQHF; CDR3 DNA: TGTGCCAGTAGTCGACAGGGTACTGTTCAGCCCCAGCATTTT
clone size: many; D gene: .; V gene: TRBV19; J gene: TRBJ2-5; CDR3 protein: CASSITPGDQETQYF; CDR3 DNA: TGTGCCAGTAGTATTACTCCAGGGGACCAAGAGACCCAGTACTTC
clone size: .; D gene: .; V gene: TRBV7-3; J gene: TRBJ2-1; CDR3 protein: CASSLRPGSGYNEQFF; CDR3 DNA: TGTGCCAGCAGCTTAAGACCCGGGAGCGGTTACAATGAGCAGTTCTTC
clone size: .; D gene: .; V gene: TRBV2; J gene: TRBJ1-4; CDR3 protein: CASRPEGFGEKLFF; CDR3 DNA: TGTGCCAGCCGCCCCGAGGGGTTCGGGGAAAAACTGTTTTTT
clone size: many; D gene: .; V gene: TRBV11-2; J gene: TRBJ1-6; CDR3 protein: CASSLTGLNSPLHF; CDR3 DNA: TGTGCCAGCAGCTTAACAGGGCTTAATTCACCCCTCCACTTT
clone size: many; D gene: TRBD1; V gene: TRBV20-1; J gene: TRBJ2-7; CDR3 protein: CSARRDSHEQYF; CDR3 DNA: TGCAGTGCTAGACGGGACAGCCACGAGCAGTACTTC
clone size: .; D gene: .; V gene: TRBV2; J gene: TRBJ1-1; CDR3 protein: CASSAGKLNTEAFF; CDR3 DNA: TGTGCCAGCAGTGCCGGCAAATTGAACACTGAAGCTTTTTTT
clone size: few; D gene: .; V gene: TRBV20-1; J gene: TRBJ2-5; CDR3 protein: CSGLTDRETQYF; CDR3 DNA: TGCAGTGGCCTAACCGACAGGGAGACCCAGTACTTC
clone size: few; D gene: .; V gene: TRBV19; J gene: TRBJ1-1; CDR3 protein: CASSVRFSTEAFF; CDR3 DNA: TGTGCCAGTAGTGTAAGGTTCAGCACTGAAGCTTTCTTT
clone size: .; D gene: .; V gene: TRBV29-1; J gene: TRBJ1-1; CDR3 protein: CSVEGVRMNTEAFF; CDR3 DNA: TGCAGCGTTGAAGGCGTCAGGATGAACACTGAAGCTTTCTTT
clone size: once; D gene: .; V gene: TRBV29-1; J gene: TRBJ2-7; CDR3 protein: CSVEERGDEQYF; CDR3 DNA: TGCAGCGTTGAAGAACGGGGCGACGAGCAGTACTTC
clone size: many; D gene: TRBD1; V gene: TRBV5-1; J gene: TRBJ1-4; CDR3 protein: CASSLAGQGSEKLFF; CDR3 DNA: TGCGCCAGCAGCTTGGCTGGACAGGGTTCTGAAAAACTGTTTTTT
clone size: many; D gene: .; V gene: TRBV12-3/TRBV12-4; J gene: TRBJ1-2; CDR3 protein: CASSLPSYYGYTF; CDR3 DNA: TGTGCCAGCAGTTTACCCTCTTACTATGGCTACACCTTC
clone size: .; D gene: TRBD1; V gene: TRBV19; J gene: TRBJ1-1; CDR3 protein: CASSLTDRGGEAFF; CDR3 DNA: TGTGCCAGTAGCCTTACGGACAGGGGCGGTGAAGCTTTCTTT
clone size: few; D gene: TRBD1; V gene: TRBV19; J gene: TRBJ1-2; CDR3 protein: CASSPSTGVNYGYTF; CDR3 DNA: TGTGCCAGTAGTCCCAGTACAGGGGTCAACTATGGCTACACCTTC
clone size: .; D gene: .; V gene: TRBV12-3/TRBV12-4; J gene: TRBJ2-3; CDR3 protein: CASTLDLAANTDTQYF; CDR3 DNA: TGTGCCAGCACCCTCGACCTAGCAGCAAACACAGATACGCAGTATTTT
clone size: .; D gene: TRBD2; V gene: TRBV20-1; J gene: TRBJ2-5; CDR3 protein: CSARGELAGGRTWQETQYF; CDR3 DNA: TGCAGTGCTAGAGGAGAGTTAGCGGGAGGCCGGACGTGGCAAGAGACCCAGTACTTC
clone size: few; D gene: .; V gene: TRBV25-1; J gene: TRBJ2-5; CDR3 protein: CASSSRDYQETQYF; CDR3 DNA: TGTGCCAGCAGTAGCCGGGATTACCAAGAGACCCAGTACTTC
clone size: few; D gene: TRBD1; V gene: TRBV29-1; J gene: TRBJ2-7; CDR3 protein: CSVEILGTGDEQYF; CDR3 DNA: TGCAGCGTTGAAATCTTAGGGACAGGGGACGAGCAGTACTTC
clone size: many; D gene: TRBD2; V gene: TRBV4-1; J gene: TRBJ2-1; CDR3 protein: CASSQDGGLAVNEQFF; CDR3 DNA: TGCGCCAGCAGCCAAGACGGGGGACTAGCGGTCAATGAGCAGTTCTTC
clone size: .; D gene: TRBD1; V gene: TRBV7-6; J gene: TRBJ2-7; CDR3 protein: CASSYGTGQYYEQYF; CDR3 DNA: TGTGCCAGCAGCTATGGGACAGGGCAGTACTACGAGCAGTACTTC
clone size: .; D gene: .; V gene: TRBV25-1; J gene: TRBJ1-1; CDR3 protein: CASSEPGQGSTEAFF; CDR3 DNA: TGTGCCAGCAGTGAACCAGGACAAGGGAGCACTGAAGCTTTCTTT
clone size: .; D gene: TRBD2; V gene: TRBV10-3; J gene: TRBJ2-1; CDR3 protein: CATDGLAGGINEQFF; CDR3 DNA: TGTGCCACTGACGGACTAGCGGGAGGGATAAATGAGCAGTTCTTC
clone size: many; D gene: .; V gene: TRBV6-5; J gene: TRBJ2-1; CDR3 protein: CASSYSGNEQFF; CDR3 DNA: TGTGCCAGCAGTTACTCGGGCAATGAGCAGTTCTTC
clone size: .; D gene: TRBD1; V gene: TRBV7-2; J gene: TRBJ2-7; CDR3 protein: CASSSQTGQGSYEQYF; CDR3 DNA: TGTGCCAGCAGCTCCCAGACGGGACAGGGTTCCTACGAGCAGTACTTC
clone size: many; D gene: TRBD2; V gene: TRBV20-1; J gene: TRBJ2-7; CDR3 protein: CSARLAGGPGEQYF; CDR3 DNA: TGCAGTGCAAGACTAGCGGGAGGGCCAGGCGAGCAGTACTTC
clone size: .; D gene: TRBD1; V gene: TRBV10-3; J gene: TRBJ2-3; CDR3 protein: CAISNDRASTDTQYF; CDR3 DNA: TGTGCCATCAGCAACGACAGGGCTAGCACAGATACGCAGTATTTT
clone size: .; D gene: .; V gene: TRBV2; J gene: TRBJ1-1; CDR3 protein: CASSERRWTDKEAFF; CDR3 DNA: TGTGCCAGCAGTGAACGGCGGTGGACAGACAAAGAAGCTTTCTTT
clone size: .; D gene: .; V gene: TRBV10-3; J gene: TRBJ2-6; CDR3 protein: CAISEMWSSGANVLTF; CDR3 DNA: TGTGCCATCAGTGAGATGTGGAGCTCTGGGGCCAACGTCCTGACTTTC
clone size: many; D gene: .; V gene: TRBV6-2/TRBV6-3; J gene: TRBJ1-6; CDR3 protein: CASRSGEGFDSPLHF; CDR3 DNA: TGTGCCAGCAGATCCGGGGAGGGGTTCGATTCACCCCTCCACTTT
clone size: .; D gene: TRBD1; V gene: TRBV24-1; J gene: TRBJ1-1; CDR3 protein: CATRPGQGFENTEAFF; CDR3 DNA: TGTGCCACGCGACCGGGACAGGGGTTTGAAAACACTGAAGCTTTCTTT
clone size: .; D gene: .; V gene: TRBV6-1; J gene: TRBJ2-1; CDR3 protein: CASSEVSAANEQFF; CDR3 DNA: TGTGCCAGCAGTGAGGTCAGCGCGGCCAATGAGCAGTTCTTC
clone size: .; D gene: .; V gene: TRBV18; J gene: TRBJ1-4; CDR3 protein: CASSPSVGVEKLFF; CDR3 DNA: TGTGCCAGCTCACCATCGGTCGGGGTAGAAAAACTGTTTTTT
clone size: .; D gene: TRBD1; V gene: TRBV10-3; J gene: TRBJ1-2; CDR3 protein: CAITPLDRDYGYTF; CDR3 DNA: TGTGCCATCACCCCCTTGGACAGGGACTATGGCTACACCTTC
clone size: many; D gene: .; V gene: TRBV20-1; J gene: TRBJ2-5; CDR3 protein: CSATGKNQETQYF; CDR3 DNA: TGCAGTGCTACCGGGAAAAACCAAGAGACCCAGTACTTC
clone size: .; D gene: TRBD2; V gene: TRBV4-1; J gene: TRBJ2-7; CDR3 protein: CASSQGLAGLYEQYF; CDR3 DNA: TGCGCCAGCAGCCAAGGGCTAGCGGGGTTATACGAGCAGTACTTC
clone size: once; D gene: .; V gene: TRBV5-4; J gene: TRBJ1-1; CDR3 protein: CASSRVPSSEAFF; CDR3 DNA: TGTGCCAGCAGCCGCGTGCCCTCGAGTGAAGCTTTCTTT
clone size: many; D gene: TRBD2; V gene: TRBV20-1; J gene: TRBJ2-5; CDR3 protein: CSARDRSSGRKWGETQYF; CDR3 DNA: TGCAGTGCTAGAGATCGCTCTAGCGGGAGGAAATGGGGAGAGACCCAGTACTTC
clone size: many; D gene: TRBD2; V gene: TRBV7-2; J gene: TRBJ2-3; CDR3 protein: CASSLRLADDTQYF; CDR3 DNA: TGTGCCAGCAGTCTAAGACTAGCGGATGATACGCAGTATTTT
clone size: .; D gene: TRBD2; V gene: TRBV7-3; J gene: TRBJ2-2; CDR3 protein: CASSLGTSGTGELFF; CDR3 DNA: TGTGCCAGCAGCTTAGGGACTAGCGGCACCGGGGAGCTGTTTTTT
clone size: few; D gene: .; V gene: TRBV29-1; J gene: TRBJ2-2; CDR3 protein: CSVEVPRGIGELFF; CDR3 DNA: TGCAGCGTTGAAGTCCCTAGAGGGATCGGGGAGCTGTTTTTT
clone size: .; D gene: TRBD2; V gene: TRBV29-1; J gene: TRBJ2-1; CDR3 protein: CSVASGTYNEQFF; CDR3 DNA: TGCAGCGTTGCCAGCGGGACCTACAATGAGCAGTTCTTC
clone size: once; D gene: TRBD2; V gene: TRBV28; J gene: TRBJ2-3; CDR3 protein: CASSLLAGGPADTQYF; CDR3 DNA: TGTGCCAGCAGTTTATTAGCGGGAGGGCCCGCAGATACGCAGTATTTT